This T cell receptor (beta chain) was recorded in a study of cytomegalovirus exposure and HLA in healthy donors. At the level of the study: One earlier analysis, a look at about 179 million T cells, found almost 120 million unique TCR beta sequences.

This clone was picked up one time. Its specificity is not known. General observations from the study: A missense variant in DCLRE1C was later tied to TCR beta V- and J-gene trimming. A reported reduction in N-insertions relative to the roughly 710-donor mean was seen in an Asian-associated ancestry cluster in a later analysis. It was around 160 TCR beta chains that were listed as cytomegalovirus-associated.

CDR1 is LNHDA, CDR2 SQIVND, per germline (reference sequence). Trimming cost V 1 base and J 2 bases, with 8 bases left between them. This CDR3 has 14 residues. The study ran its PCR with 60 Vbeta and 13 Jbeta primers. The table came from immunoSEQ multiplex PCR; TCRdb's copy has only in-frame clones and leaves some out. The repertoire consists of more than 60,000 clones, with 78% occurring once and the leading ten covering over 7%. The receptor comes from a woman in her thirties or forties in good health and CMV-seropositive. The chain combines TRBV19 with TRBJ2-5; D not resolved. Input material: PBMCs. CDR3 DNA sequence: TGTGCCAGTAGTATAGGTCAAGCTCAAGAGACCCAGTACTTC. Translation gives CASSIGQAQETQYF.